These 18 T cell receptor beta chains were sequenced from one sample in a study of persistence of HIV-infected CD4 T cells. The libraries were made with immunoSEQ version 4 in survey mode. Some clones are missing from TCRdb's copy, which holds only in-frame ones; the method was immunoSEQ multiplex PCR. The repertoire holds over 60,000 clones, with roughly 77% as singletons. These receptors' targets are unknown. The stimulus was an HIV-1 Gag 15-mer peptide pool, about 1 ug/peptide/mL. Memory cells lacking CD40L and CD69 with high CD45RO were sorted. The material was CD4+ T cells sorted from PBMCs after roughly 18-hour stimulation, obtained from a patient who received antiretroviral therapy. The receptor set was obtained from an adult man with HIV who was CMV-seropositive.

The V call is TRBV29-1, the J call TRBJ1-3; D is ambiguous. Trimming shortened V by 7 bases and J by 0 bases, and 19 bases separated the two germline ends. The CDR3 is 16 amino acids. The germline CDR1 and CDR2 sequences are SQVTM and ANQGSEA. The CDR3: CSAAGSSPISGNTIYF. CDR3 nucleotides: TGCAGCGCCGCGGGGTCCTCCCCAATCTCTGGAAACACCATATATTTT.

V usage is TRBV6-5 and J usage is TRBJ2-2, with D unresolved. Germline V CDR1 and CDR2: MNHEY, SVGAGI. This CDR3 contains 13 residues. Trimming removed 5 bases from V and 1 base from J, with 5 bases in between. The CDR3 spells CASSRLNTGELFF. The CDR3 coding sequence is TGTGCCAGCAGTCGTTTGAACACCGGGGAGCTGTTTTTT.

The chain recombines TRBV7-3 with TRBJ2-5, with TRBD1 matching 7 bases. CDR3 length: 17 amino acids. Trimming removed 5 bases from V and 3 bases from J; junction bases left unmatched: 15. Germline-derived CDR1 and CDR2 are SGHTA and FQGTGA. DNA of the CDR3: TGTGCCAGCAGCCGCGGACAGGCCAATAAAGAAAAAGAGACCCAGTACTTC. Its protein product is CASSRGQANKEKETQYF.

This sequence joins TRBV2 and TRBJ1-3; D is unclear. This CDR3 is built from 13 residues. Per the germline V gene, CDR1 is SNHLY and CDR2 is FYNNEI. V was clipped by 1 base and J by 4 bases, with 5 bases between them. The CDR3: CASSEDGGNTIYF. In DNA form, the CDR3 reads TGTGCCAGCAGTGAAGATGGGGGAAACACCATATATTTT.

This clone was picked up a small number of times. The J gene is TRBJ1-1, the V gene TRBV7-8; D unclear. V was clipped by 4 bases and J by 6 bases, with 6 bases between them. The CDR3 totals 11 residues. Germline CDR1 and CDR2: SGHVS and FQNEAQ. CDR3 region: CASSSRAEAFF. Written as DNA, the CDR3 is TGTGCCAGCAGCTCCCGGGCTGAAGCTTTCTTT.

The chain uses TRBV6-5 and TRBJ1-2; the match to TRBD1 covers 9 bases. CDR3 length: 14 residues. The V gene end was trimmed by 6 bases and the J gene end by 8 bases; junction bases not matched to a gene: 10. CDR1 is MNHEY and CDR2 is SVGAGI in the germline V gene. In DNA, the CDR3 is TGTGCCAGCAGCTACGGGTGGACAGGGGCCGGCTACACCTTC. Amino acids: CASSYGWTGAGYTF.

This rearrangement joins TRBV5-1 to TRBJ2-1; 11 bases line up with TRBD2. The CDR3 is 15 residues long. Germline V gives CDR1 SGHRS, CDR2 YFSETQ. J lost 7 bases, V lost 6 bases, and 9 bases had no gene match. Written as DNA, the CDR3 is TGCGCCAGCACAGTAGCGGGGGGGCCGGAAAATGAGCAGTTCTTC. This encodes CASTVAGGPENEQFF.

The rearrangement uses TRBV4-2 and TRBJ2-3, with D perhaps TRBD2 (6 bases). Trimming removed 6 bases at V and 0 bases at J, with 10 bases between. This CDR3 spans 14 amino acids. CDR1 and CDR2 (germline): LGHNA, YNFKEQ. Written as DNA, the CDR3 is TGTGCCAGCAGGGCGGGGCATAGCACAGATACGCAGTATTTT. Amino acid sequence: CASRAGHSTDTQYF.

This chain connects TRBV4-1 to TRBJ2-7; 8 bases match TRBD1. This CDR3 spans 15 amino acids. Germline CDR1 and CDR2: MGHRA and YSYEKL. The ends lost 2 bases at V and 4 bases at J; junction bases unmatched: 7. The CDR3 DNA follows: TGCGCCAGCAGCCAATTTGGGGGACAGGTTTACGAGCAGTACTTC. It is translated as CASSQFGGQVYEQYF.

The CDR3 sequence is CASSASPGGQGYTF. The CDR3, as DNA: TGTGCCAGCAGCGCCTCTCCTGGGGGGCAGGGCTACACCTTC. The chain has TRBV5-5 and TRBJ1-2; TRBD1 might be the D (6 bases). Per germline, CDR1 SGHKS and CDR2 YYEKEE (reference sequence). This CDR3 has 14 residues. The V end was cut by 4 bases, the J end by 8 bases, with 18 bases between. Full variable domain (rest looked up from reference TRBV5-5 and TRBJ1-2): DAGVTQSPTHLIKTRGQQVTLRCSPISGHKSVSWYQQVLGQGPQFIFQYYEKEERGRGNFPDRFSARQFPNYSSELNVNALLLGDSALYLCASSASPGGQGYTFGSGTRLTVV.

This clone has a handful of counts. The genes are TRBV3-1 (or the pseudogene TRBV3-2) and TRBJ1-1; maybe TRBD1 (5 bases). The CDR3 runs to 15 residues. The ends were cut back, 4 bases at V and 0 bases at J, with 12 bases in the middle. Germline V CDR1 and CDR2: LGHDT, YNNKEL (reference sequence). CDR3 bases: TGTGCCAGCAGCCTTAGACCAGGGCTGAACACTGAAGCTTTCTTT. Translating gives CASSLRPGLNTEAFF.

In the case of this clone: Other DNA sequences in this specimen translate into the identical CDR3. The DNA for the CDR3 is TGTGCCAGCAGCCAAACAGATACGCAGTATTTT. Its protein product is CASSQTDTQYF. V usage is TRBV3-1 (or the pseudogene TRBV3-2) and J usage is TRBJ2-3; no firm D call. The CDR3 covers 11 residues. Trimming pared 2 bases from V and 3 bases from J, leaving 0 bases between. CDR1 is LGHDT, CDR2 YNNKEL, per germline (reference sequence).

This clone was recorded a few times. The CDR3 protein is CASRTGGVETQYF. CDR3 nucleotides: TGTGCCAGCAGGACAGGGGGCGTGGAGACCCAGTACTTC. The chain recombines TRBV2 with TRBJ2-5; 10 nucleotides line up with TRBD1. Germline loops: CDR1 SNHLY, CDR2 FYNNEI. Trimming removed 6 bases from V and 5 bases from J; junction bases left unmatched: 3. This CDR3 has 13 residues.

This clone was picked up a small number of times. The chain carries TRBV9 and TRBJ1-4; 10 positions agree with TRBD1. CDR1 and CDR2 from the germline V gene are SGDLS and YYNGEE. CDR3 size: 17 residues. V lost 2 bases and J lost 1; bases outside the gene matches: 5. The DNA for the CDR3 is TGTGCCAGCAGCGTTGGACAGGGGGGTGGAACTAATGAAAAACTGTTTTTT. This encodes CASSVGQGGGTNEKLFF.

This clone has just one count. The rearrangement links TRBV19 to TRBJ1-4, with TRBD1 matching 9 bases. The CDR3 has 15 residues. After removal of 7 bases from V and 7 bases from J, the junction contained 10 bases not matched to a gene. The germline CDR1 and CDR2 sequences are LNHDA and SQIVND (reference sequence). CDR3 coding DNA: TGTGCCAGTAAGGATAGTGGGACAGGGAGTGAAAAACTGTTTTTT. This gives the protein CASKDSGTGSEKLFF.

By proportion, this clone is medium-sized. This sequence joins TRBV10-3 and TRBJ2-3, with D possibly TRBD1 on 6 matching bases. This CDR3 comprises 14 residues. V lost 2 bases, J lost 0 bases, and 6 bases lay in between. Germline V gives CDR1 ENHRY, CDR2 SYGVKD. The CDR3 DNA follows: TGTGCCATCAGTGAGAGGGGGAGCACAGATACGCAGTATTTT. It codes for CAISERGSTDTQYF.

The rearrangement joins TRBV9 to TRBJ2-3; 10 nucleotides match TRBD2. CDR1 SGDLS and CDR2 YYNGEE come from the germline V gene. The V segment lost 0 bases and the J segment 2 bases; nucleotides outside the gene matches: 6. The CDR3 spans 17 residues. In nucleotides, the CDR3 is TGTGCCAGCAGCGTAGGTAGCAGCGGGGGGGCCACAGATACGCAGTATTTT. It encodes CASSVGSSGGATDTQYF. Using reference TRBV9 and TRBJ2-3 for the parts outside the CDR3, the full variable domain is DSGVTQTPKHLITATGQRVTLRCSPRSGDLSVYWYQQSLDQGLQFLIQYYNGEERAKGNILERFSAQQFPDLHSELNLSSLELGDSALYFCASSVGSSGGATDTQYFGPGTRLTVL.

This clone has just a few counts. The V gene is TRBV19, the J gene TRBJ1-5; D is possibly TRBD1 (6 bases). Trimming stripped 4 bases from V and 0 bases from J, with 10 bases between. This CDR3 spans 15 amino acids. Germline V lookup: CDR1 LNHDA, CDR2 SQIVND (reference sequence). The CDR3 is CASSTTGYSNQPQHF. CDR3 nucleotides: TGTGCCAGTAGTACCACAGGGTATAGCAATCAGCCCCAGCATTTT. Full variable domain (outside the CDR3, taken from reference TRBV19 and TRBJ1-5): DGGITQSPKYLFRKEGQNVTLSCEQNLNHDAMYWYRQDPGQGLRLIYYSQIVNDFQKGDIAEGYSVSREKKESFPLTVTSAQKNPTAFYLCASSTTGYSNQPQHFGDGTRLSIL.